The next 7 T cell receptor beta chains were all read from a single sample in a study of graft-versus-host responses after intestinal transplantation. Clones were read by immunoSEQ multiplex PCR, and TCRdb kept only the in-frame ones, dropping some. The sample has about 100,000 clones; 90% are singletons. The material was PBMCs, obtained roughly 450 days after intestinal transplant. These receptors all stem from a human patient who received an intestinal transplant, so some T cells may come from the graft donor.

The V call is TRBV10-2, the J call TRBJ1-5; D remains ambiguous. This CDR3 is built from 13 residues. Trimming removed 2 bases from V and 3 bases from J, with 5 bases in between. From germline, CDR1 is WSHSY and CDR2 SAAADI. The DNA for the CDR3 is TGCGCCAGCAGTGAGGGTTTCAATCAGCCCCAGCATTTT. Translating it yields CASSEGFNQPQHF.

The chain links TRBV2 to TRBJ2-3, with 9 bases matching TRBD1. CDR1 is SNHLY, CDR2 FYNNEI, per germline. This CDR3 has 15 amino acids. V lost 3 bases, J lost 6 bases, and 7 bases stayed unmatched. CDR3 sequence: CASSEQGQGGDTQYF. The DNA of the CDR3 is TGTGCCAGCAGTGAGCAGGGACAGGGAGGGGATACGCAGTATTTT.

This clone showed up just once. The rearrangement links TRBV5-8 to TRBJ1-2, with 7 nucleotides matching TRBD1. There are 14 residues in the CDR3. Germline V gives CDR1 SGHTS, CDR2 YDEGEE. Trimming took 2 bases from V and 4 from J; bases not matched to a gene: 5. CDR3 residues: CASSFRQGIYGYTF. The CDR3 bases are TGTGCCAGCAGCTTCCGACAGGGAATCTATGGCTACACCTTC.

The chain recombines TRBV19 with TRBJ2-7; 7 nucleotides line up with TRBD1. V was pared by 7 bases and J by 3 bases, with 9 bases of the junction left unmatched. Germline assignment: CDR1 LNHDA and CDR2 SQIVND (reference sequence). CDR3 length: 14 amino acids. The CDR3 nucleotides are TGTGCCAGTAAAAAGTGGCAGGGGGACTACGAGCAGTACTTC. Translation: CASKKWQGDYEQYF.

A single count supports this clone. CDR3 region: CASSPQGRETQYF. CDR3 DNA sequence: TGTGCCAGCAGCCCTCAGGGACGAGAGACCCAGTACTTC. This sequence joins TRBV11-1 and TRBJ2-5; either TRBD1 or TRBD2 may supply D (5 bases each). Germline V CDR1 and CDR2: SGHAT, FQDESV (reference sequence). CDR3 length: 13 residues. Trimming took 5 bases from V and 4 from J, leaving 11 bases between them. The full variable domain, in which reference TRBV11-1 and TRBJ2-5 provide the parts outside the CDR3, is EAEVAQSPRYKITEKSQAVAFWCDPISGHATLYWYRQILGQGPELLVQFQDESVVDDSQLPKDRFSAERLKGVDSTLKIQPAELGDSAMYLCASSPQGRETQYFGPGTRLLVL.

V usage is TRBV19 and J usage is TRBJ2-5; a weak D match, TRBD2 (5 bases). The germline V and J ends were trimmed by 3 bases and 5 bases, with 19 bases remaining between them. CDR1 and CDR2 (germline): LNHDA, SQIVND (reference sequence). This CDR3 contains 16 residues. Here the CDR3 DNA reads TGTGCCAGTAGTATTGGCCCCGACGGGGTTTCGGAGACCCAGTACTTC. Translating it yields CASSIGPDGVSETQYF.

The chain uses TRBV5-1 and TRBJ2-7; no firm D call. CDR1 is SGHRS, CDR2 YFSETQ, per germline. The V gene lost 1 base and the J gene lost 1 base, with 12 bases spanning the gap. The CDR3 spans 15 residues. CDR3 sequence reads: CASSLTATSSYEQYF. Written as DNA, the CDR3 is TGCGCCAGCAGCTTGACGGCCACCTCTTCCTACGAGCAGTACTTC.